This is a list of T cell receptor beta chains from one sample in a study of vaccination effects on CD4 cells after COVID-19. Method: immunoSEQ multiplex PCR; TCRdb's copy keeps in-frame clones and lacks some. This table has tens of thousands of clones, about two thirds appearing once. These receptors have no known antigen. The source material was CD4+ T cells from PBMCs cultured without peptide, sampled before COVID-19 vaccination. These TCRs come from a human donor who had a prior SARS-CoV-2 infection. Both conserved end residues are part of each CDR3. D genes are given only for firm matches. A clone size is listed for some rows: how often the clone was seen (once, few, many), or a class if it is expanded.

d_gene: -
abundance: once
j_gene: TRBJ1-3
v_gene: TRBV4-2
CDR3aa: CASSLDRLGNTIYF
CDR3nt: TGTGCCAGCAGCCTCGACAGGTTGGGAAACACCATATATTTT

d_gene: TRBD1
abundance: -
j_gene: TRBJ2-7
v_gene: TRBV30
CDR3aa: CATGQGLEQYF
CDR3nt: TGTGCAACGGGACAGGGCCTCGAGCAGTACTTC

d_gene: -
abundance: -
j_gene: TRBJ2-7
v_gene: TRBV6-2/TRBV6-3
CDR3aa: CASSYSGGRGIAYEQYF
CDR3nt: TGTGCCAGCAGTTACTCAGGGGGAAGGGGTATCGCCTACGAGCAGTACTTC

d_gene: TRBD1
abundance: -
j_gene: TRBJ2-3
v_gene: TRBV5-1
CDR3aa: CASGTETTTDTQYF
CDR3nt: TGCGCCAGCGGGACAGAGACGACAACAGATACGCAGTATTTT

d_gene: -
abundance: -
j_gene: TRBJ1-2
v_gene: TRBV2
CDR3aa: CAGVVWVEGYSGYTF
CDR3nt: TGTGCCGGGGTGGTTTGGGTAGAAGGATACTCTGGCTACACCTTC

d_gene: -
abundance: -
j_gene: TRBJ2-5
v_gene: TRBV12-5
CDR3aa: CASGFSGEETQYF
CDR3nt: TGTGCTAGTGGTTTTAGTGGGGAAGAGACCCAGTACTTC

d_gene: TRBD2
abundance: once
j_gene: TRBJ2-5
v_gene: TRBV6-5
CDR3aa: CASSYLASGGQETQYF
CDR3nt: TGTGCCAGCAGTTACTTGGCTAGCGGTGGGCAAGAGACCCAGTACTTC

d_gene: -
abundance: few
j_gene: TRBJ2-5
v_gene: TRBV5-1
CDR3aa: CASSLAPGLGETQYF
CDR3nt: TGCGCCAGCAGCTTGGCACCCGGATTGGGGGAGACCCAGTACTTC

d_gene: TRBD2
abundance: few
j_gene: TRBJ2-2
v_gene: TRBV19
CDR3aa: CASTPSGRASGELFF
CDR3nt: TGTGCCAGTACCCCTAGCGGGAGGGCGTCGGGGGAGCTGTTTTTT

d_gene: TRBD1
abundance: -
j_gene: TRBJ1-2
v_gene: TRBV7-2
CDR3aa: CASSTRPGTGPGYTF
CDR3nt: TGTGCCAGCAGCACCCGCCCCGGGACAGGCCCCGGCTACACCTTC

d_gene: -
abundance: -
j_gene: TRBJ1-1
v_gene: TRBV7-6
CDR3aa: CASSPQRGRLNTEAFF
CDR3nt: TGTGCCAGCAGCCCCCAGCGGGGGCGTCTGAACACTGAAGCTTTCTTT

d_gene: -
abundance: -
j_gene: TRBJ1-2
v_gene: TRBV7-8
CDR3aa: CASSLVTNFPYTF
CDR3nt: TGTGCCAGCAGCTTAGTCACGAATTTTCCCTACACCTTC

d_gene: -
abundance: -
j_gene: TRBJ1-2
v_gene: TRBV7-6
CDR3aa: CASSANYGYTF
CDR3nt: TGTGCCAGCAGCGCCAACTATGGCTACACCTTC

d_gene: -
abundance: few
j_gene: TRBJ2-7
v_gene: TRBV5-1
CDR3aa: CASSLGWGQAPYEQYF
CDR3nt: TGCGCCAGCAGCTTGGGGTGGGGGCAAGCTCCCTACGAGCAGTACTTC

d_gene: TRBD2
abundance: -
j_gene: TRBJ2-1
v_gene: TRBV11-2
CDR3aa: CASSYSGGVLAVYNEQFF
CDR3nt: TGTGCCAGCAGCTACAGCGGGGGGGTGCTAGCGGTCTACAATGAGCAGTTCTTC

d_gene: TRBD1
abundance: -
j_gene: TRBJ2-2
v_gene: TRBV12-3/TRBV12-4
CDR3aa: CASSIQGAGELFF
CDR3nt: TGTGCCAGCAGCATACAGGGGGCCGGGGAGCTGTTTTTT

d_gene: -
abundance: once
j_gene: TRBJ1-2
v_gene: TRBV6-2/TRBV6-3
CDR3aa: CASSPRPLYGYTF
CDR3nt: TGTGCCAGCAGTCCACGTCCCCTCTACGGCTACACCTTC

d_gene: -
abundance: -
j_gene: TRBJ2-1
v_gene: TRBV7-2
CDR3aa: CASSLNMGDNEQFF
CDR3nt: TGTGCCAGCAGCCTAAACATGGGGGACAATGAGCAGTTCTTC

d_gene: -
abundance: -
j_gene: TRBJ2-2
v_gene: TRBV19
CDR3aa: CASSTRGAVSLFF
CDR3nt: TGTGCCAGTAGTACCAGGGGGGCTGTATCGCTGTTTTTT

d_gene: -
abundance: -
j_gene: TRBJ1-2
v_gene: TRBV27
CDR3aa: CASSLLRGSGGYTF
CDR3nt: TGTGCCAGCAGTTTACTGCGCGGTTCCGGTGGCTACACCTTC

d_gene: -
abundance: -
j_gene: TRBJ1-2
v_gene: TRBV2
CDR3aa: CASNNPLRTNYGYTF
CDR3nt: TGTGCCAGCAACAATCCTCTCAGAACTAACTATGGCTACACCTTC

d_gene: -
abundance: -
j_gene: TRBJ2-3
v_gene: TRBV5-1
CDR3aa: CASSLDQGSTDTQYF
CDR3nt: TGCGCCAGCAGCTTGGATCAGGGCTCCACAGATACGCAGTATTTT

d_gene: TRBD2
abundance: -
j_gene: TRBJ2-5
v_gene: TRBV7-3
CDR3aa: CASSLAGGLRETQYF
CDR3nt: TGTGCCAGCAGCTTAGCGGGGGGGCTCAGGGAGACCCAGTACTTC

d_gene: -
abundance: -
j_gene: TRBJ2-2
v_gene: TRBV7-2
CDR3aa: CASSLVGIELFF
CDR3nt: TGTGCCAGCAGCTTAGTAGGGATCGAGCTGTTTTTT

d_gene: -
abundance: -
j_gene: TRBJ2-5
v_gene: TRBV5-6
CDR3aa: CASSSQEETQYF
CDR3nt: TGTGCCAGCAGCTCCCAGGAAGAGACCCAGTACTTC

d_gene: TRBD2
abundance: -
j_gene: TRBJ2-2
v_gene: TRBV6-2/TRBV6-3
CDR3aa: CASSRGPFGREGLTGELFF
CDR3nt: TGTGCCAGCAGTAGGGGACCGTTCGGTCGGGAGGGCCTGACCGGGGAGCTGTTTTTT

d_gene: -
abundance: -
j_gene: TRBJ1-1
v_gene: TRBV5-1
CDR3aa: CASSLVPGGRGWNTEAFF
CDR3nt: TGCGCCAGCAGCTTGGTTCCTGGGGGGCGGGGTTGGAACACTGAAGCTTTCTTT